The 24 T cell receptor beta chains given below trace back to one sample, sequenced in a study of blood T cell repertoires in COVID-19. Measured with immunoSEQ multiplex PCR; TCRdb has only the in-frame clones, and not every one. The sample shows 230,000 or so clones, approximately 80% of them seen only once. Input material: peripheral blood. The receptors here all came from a woman aged 40 to 50 who had recovered from COVID-19.

The V call is TRBV7-2, the J call TRBJ1-2; D unresolved. The V and J ends lost 6 bases and 3 bases respectively, with 11 bases between them. Germline V gene sequence: CDR1 SGHTA, CDR2 FQGNSA. This CDR3 is 13 amino acids long. This CDR3 is CASSPYSDYGYTF. CDR3 sequence (DNA): TGTGCCAGCAGTCCCTATAGTGACTATGGCTACACCTTC.

V and J are TRBV5-1 and TRBJ1-1, with TRBD1 matching over 7 bases. This CDR3 contains 13 residues. V lost 2 bases to trimming and J lost 6 bases; unmatched junction nucleotides: 4. Germline CDR1 and CDR2: SGHRS and YFSETQ. The CDR3 DNA follows: TGCGCCAGCAGCTTAAAAGACAGGGCTGAAGCTTTCTTT. Amino acid sequence: CASSLKDRAEAFF.

This clone was seen once. The genes are TRBV7-2 and TRBJ2-1, with D perhaps matching TRBD2 (6 bases). The CDR3 covers 15 residues. CDR1 SGHTA and CDR2 FQGNSA come from the germline V gene. Trimming took off 1 base at V and 0 bases at J, with 7 bases between the two ends. CDR3 nucleotide sequence: TGTGCCAGCAGCTTAGACGGGAGCTCCTACAATGAGCAGTTCTTC. The encoded protein is CASSLDGSSYNEQFF.

The genes are TRBV6-1 and TRBJ1-3; D gene uncertain. The V end was cut by 1 base, the J end by 7 bases, with 11 bases between. This CDR3 region has 14 residues. Germline V CDR1 and CDR2: MNHNS, SASEGT. For the CDR3, the DNA is TGTGCCAGCAGTGAAGGCGACACTGTCAACACCATATATTTT. Its translation: CASSEGDTVNTIYF.

The chain couples TRBV28 to TRBJ2-7, with D maybe TRBD2 (5 bases). V lost 3 bases and J lost 0, with 9 bases in between. Per the germline V gene, CDR1 is MDHEN and CDR2 is SYDVKM. CDR3 size: 14 residues. CDR3 loop: CASSLVGSSYEQYF. Written as DNA, the CDR3 is TGTGCCAGCAGTTTGGTGGGGAGCTCCTACGAGCAGTACTTC.

CDR3 in DNA: TGTGCCAGCAGTGGGACCGGACAGGGGTCGCAGTTGGCTTTCTTT. Its translation: CASSGTGQGSQLAFF. The J gene is TRBJ1-1, the V gene TRBV27; the match to TRBD1 covers 9 bases. The junction had 15 bases not matched to a gene; V was cut back by 5 bases and J by 11 bases. In germline, CDR1 is MNHEY, CDR2 SMNVEV (reference sequence). This CDR3 contains 15 residues.

The sample holds one count of this clone. The chain combines TRBV7-2 with TRBJ1-2; no definite D call. This CDR3 contains 15 residues. Per the germline V gene, CDR1 is SGHTA and CDR2 is FQGNSA. V was pared by 0 bases and J by 3 bases, with 11 bases between. In DNA, the CDR3 is TGTGCCAGCAGCTTAGCAGGCAGGCGCGACTATGGCTACACCTTC. Translating it yields CASSLAGRRDYGYTF.

The chain joins TRBV11-2 to TRBJ2-1, with a possible D match to TRBD2 (6 bases). This CDR3 region has 13 residues. The V and J ends lost 8 bases and 0 bases respectively, with 8 bases between them. In germline, CDR1 is SGHAT, CDR2 FQNNGV. CDR3 bases: TGTGCCAGCCGGGAGACCTCCTACAATGAGCAGTTCTTC. Protein: CASRETSYNEQFF.

This clone has just one count. The chain carries TRBV5-1 and TRBJ1-2, with D unclear. Germline values: CDR1 SGHRS, CDR2 YFSETQ. V was trimmed by 1 base and J by 1 base, leaving 8 bases between them. CDR3 length: 14 residues. In DNA form, the CDR3 reads TGCGCCAGCAGCTTGTCCGTCCTTAACTATGGCTACACCTTC. As protein: CASSLSVLNYGYTF.

The chain uses TRBV11-3 and TRBJ1-4, with D perhaps matching TRBD1 (6 bases). Trimming removed 4 bases at V and 0 bases at J, with 12 bases between. Germline V CDR1 and CDR2: SGHNT, YENEEA. The CDR3 is made up of 16 amino acids. DNA of the CDR3: TGTGCCAGCAGCTCCGGACAGACCGCAACTAATGAAAAACTGTTTTTT. Its translation: CASSSGQTATNEKLFF.

The genes are TRBV5-6 and TRBJ1-1; D may be TRBD1 (5 bases). CDR1 is SGHDT and CDR2 is YYEEEE in the germline V gene. The CDR3 spans 12 residues. Trimming pared 3 bases from V and 6 bases from J, leaving 9 bases between. In DNA, the CDR3 is TGTGCCAGCAGCTGGGGGAGGGCTGAAGCTTTCTTT. It yields the protein CASSWGRAEAFF.

This clone came up once. This chain links TRBV2 with TRBJ1-5; TRBD1 aligns across 8 bases. The V segment lost 10 bases and the J segment 1 base; nucleotides outside the gene matches: 9. Per the germline V gene, CDR1 is SNHLY and CDR2 is FYNNEI. The CDR3 is 15 amino acids. The CDR3 spells CAIRRNRGSNQPQHF. The DNA of the CDR3 is TGTGCCATCCGAAGGAACAGGGGGAGCAATCAGCCCCAGCATTTT.

The CDR3 nucleotides are TGTGCCAGCAGGCCCACAGGGGGTTCCTACAATGAGCAGTTCTTC. This codes for CASRPTGGSYNEQFF. The chain carries TRBV7-9 and TRBJ2-1; TRBD1 aligns across 8 bases. J was trimmed by 1 base and V by 6 bases; bases with no gene match: 5. This CDR3 has 15 amino acids. Germline-derived CDR1 and CDR2 are SEHNR and FQNEAQ (reference sequence).

The chain recombines TRBV2 with TRBJ1-3, with TRBD1 matching over 7 bases. Germline CDR1 is SNHLY and CDR2 is FYNNEI. CDR3 length: 12 amino acids. V was clipped by 6 bases and J by 4 bases; unmatched bases: 0. The CDR3 coding sequence is TGTGCCAGCAGGGACAGGGGAAACACCATATATTTT. Protein: CASRDRGNTIYF.

CDR3 protein: CASDQWGNTEAFF. In nucleotides, the CDR3 is TGTGCCAGCGACCAGTGGGGCAACACTGAAGCTTTCTTT. The gene calls are TRBV10-3 and TRBJ1-1; D might be TRBD1 (5 bases). Looked up from germline, CDR1 is ENHRY and CDR2 is SYGVKD. With 10 bases removed from V and 2 bases from J, the gap between germline ends came to 14 bases. The CDR3 extends over 13 amino acids.

The chain carries TRBV29-1 and TRBJ1-4, with no clear D. Germline V gives CDR1 SQVTM, CDR2 ANQGSEA. V was pared by 7 bases and J by 0 bases, with 15 bases between. The CDR3 has 15 residues. CDR3 region: CSARRQAATNEKLFF. CDR3 sequence (DNA): TGCAGCGCCCGACGGCAGGCAGCAACTAATGAAAAACTGTTTTTT.

The CDR3 reads CASSLTGSYGYTF. CDR3 nucleotide sequence: TGCGCCAGCAGCTTGACAGGGAGCTATGGCTACACCTTC. The chain is built from TRBV5-1 and TRBJ1-2, with TRBD1 as a possible D gene (6 bases). This CDR3 spans 13 amino acids. V lost 1 base and J lost 4, with 8 bases in between. CDR1 and CDR2 (germline): SGHRS, YFSETQ.

This clone was seen a handful of times. Here the CDR3 reads CASSQTGEEGTEAFF. DNA for the CDR3: TGTGCCAGTAGTCAAACAGGAGAGGAGGGAACTGAAGCTTTCTTT. This chain joins TRBV19 and TRBJ1-1, with a weak D call TRBD1 (5 bases). V was cut by 5 bases and J by 5 bases, with 18 bases left in between. Germline CDR1 LNHDA, CDR2 SQIVND (reference sequence). CDR3 length: 15 amino acids.

The genes are TRBV12-3 or TRBV12-4 and TRBJ2-3; D not resolved. Trimming pared 6 bases from V and 5 bases from J, leaving 9 bases between. This CDR3 is built from 12 residues. This chain's CDR3 is CASSPALDTQYF. CDR3 bases: TGTGCCAGCAGCCCCGCACTAGATACGCAGTATTTT.

J is TRBJ1-1 and V is TRBV7-3; D is perhaps TRBD1 (5 bases). CDR3 size: 13 residues. The ends were cut back, 5 bases at V and 0 bases at J, with 7 bases in the middle. Germline V gene data show CDR1 as SGHTA and CDR2 as FQGTGA. CDR3 loop: CASSPGMNTEAFF. CDR3 DNA sequence: TGTGCCAGCAGCCCAGGGATGAACACTGAAGCTTTCTTT.

This clone has only a few counts. CDR3 protein: CASSIRGSHTGQPQHF. In DNA, the CDR3 is TGTGCCAGTAGTATTCGGGGGAGCCACACGGGTCAGCCCCAGCATTTT. The rearrangement links TRBV19 to TRBJ1-5; D perhaps matches TRBD1 (5 bases). Germline V gives CDR1 LNHDA, CDR2 SQIVND (reference sequence). V was pared by 3 bases and J by 6 bases, with 18 bases between. The CDR3 covers 16 residues.

The table lists this clone with a count of one. The chain links TRBV18 to TRBJ1-1; the D is unclear. The germline V gene has CDR1 KGHSH and CDR2 LQKENI. The V end lost 4 bases, the J end lost 3 bases, and 12 bases lay between the germline ends. The CDR3 is 14 amino acids. Here the CDR3 reads CASSRIRLDTEAFF. DNA of the CDR3: TGTGCCAGCTCACGGATTCGACTTGACACTGAAGCTTTCTTT.

This rearrangement joins TRBV5-8 to TRBJ2-4; D is possibly TRBD1 (6 bases). The CDR3 length is 13 residues. Germline V gene lookup returns CDR1 SGHTS and CDR2 YDEGEE. Deletions cut 3 bases from V and 15 bases from J, with 19 bases between. The CDR3 reads CASSSLQGLSAYF. For the CDR3, the DNA is TGTGCCAGCAGCTCGCTACAGGGCCTTTCCGCGTACTTC.

This clone is a singleton in its sample. The chain carries TRBV7-2 and TRBJ1-5; unclear D gene. The CDR3 is 13 amino acids. Germline CDR1 and CDR2: SGHTA and FQGNSA. V lost 2 bases and J 5 bases, leaving 7 bases between the germline ends. As DNA, the CDR3 is TGTGCCAGCAGCTTAAACGAGTATCAGCCCCAGCATTTT. It yields the protein CASSLNEYQPQHF.